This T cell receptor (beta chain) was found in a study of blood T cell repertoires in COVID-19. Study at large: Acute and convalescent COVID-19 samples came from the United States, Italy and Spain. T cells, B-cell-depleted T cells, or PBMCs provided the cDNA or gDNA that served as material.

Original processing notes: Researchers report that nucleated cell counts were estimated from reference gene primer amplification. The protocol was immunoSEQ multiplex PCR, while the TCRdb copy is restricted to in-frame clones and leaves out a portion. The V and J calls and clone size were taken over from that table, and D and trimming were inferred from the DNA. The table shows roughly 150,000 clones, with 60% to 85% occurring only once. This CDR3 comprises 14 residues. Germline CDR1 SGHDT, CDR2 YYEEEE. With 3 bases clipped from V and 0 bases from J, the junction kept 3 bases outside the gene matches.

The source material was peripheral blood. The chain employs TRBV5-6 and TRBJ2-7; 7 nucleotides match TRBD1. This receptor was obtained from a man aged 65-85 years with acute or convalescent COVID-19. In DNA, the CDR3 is TGTGCCAGCAGCTCGTGGGACAGCTCCTACGAGCAGTACTTC. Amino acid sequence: CASSSWDSSYEQYF.